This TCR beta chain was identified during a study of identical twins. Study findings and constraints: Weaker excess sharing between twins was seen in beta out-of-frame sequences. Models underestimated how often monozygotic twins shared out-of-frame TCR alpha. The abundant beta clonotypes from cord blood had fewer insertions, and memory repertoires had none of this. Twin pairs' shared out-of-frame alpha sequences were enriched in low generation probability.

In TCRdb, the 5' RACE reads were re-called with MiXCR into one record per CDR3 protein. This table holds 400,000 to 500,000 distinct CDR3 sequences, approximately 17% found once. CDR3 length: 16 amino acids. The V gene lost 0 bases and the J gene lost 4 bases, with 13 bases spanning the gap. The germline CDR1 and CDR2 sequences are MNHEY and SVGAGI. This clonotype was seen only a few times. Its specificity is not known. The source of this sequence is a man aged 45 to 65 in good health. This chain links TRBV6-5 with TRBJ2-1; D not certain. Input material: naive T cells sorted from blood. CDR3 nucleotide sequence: TGTGCCAGCAGTTACTCTTCCGGCCTAACTTACAATGAGCAGTTCTTC. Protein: CASSYSSGLTYNEQFF.